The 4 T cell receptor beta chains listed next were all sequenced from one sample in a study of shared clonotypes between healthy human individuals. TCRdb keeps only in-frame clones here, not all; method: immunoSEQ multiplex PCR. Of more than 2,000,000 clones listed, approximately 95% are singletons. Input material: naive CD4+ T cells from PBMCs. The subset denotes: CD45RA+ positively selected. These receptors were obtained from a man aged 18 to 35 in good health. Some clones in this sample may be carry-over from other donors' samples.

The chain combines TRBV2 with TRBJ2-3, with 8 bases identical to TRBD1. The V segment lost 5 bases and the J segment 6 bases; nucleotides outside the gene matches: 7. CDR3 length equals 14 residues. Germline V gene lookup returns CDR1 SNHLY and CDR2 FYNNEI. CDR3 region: CASSSDRGSDTQYF. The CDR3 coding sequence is TGTGCCAGCAGTTCCGACAGGGGATCTGATACGCAGTATTTT. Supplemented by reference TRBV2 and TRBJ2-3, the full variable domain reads EPEVTQTPSHQVTQMGQEVILRCVPISNHLYFYWYRQILGQKVEFLVSFYNNEISEKSEIFDDQFSVERPDGSNFTLKIRSTKLEDSAMYFCASSSDRGSDTQYFGPGTRLTVL.

The CDR3 DNA reads TGTGCCAGTAGTACCAGACAGGGATCATGGATCGATACGCAGTATTTT. It encodes CASSTRQGSWIDTQYF. The rearrangement uses TRBV19 and TRBJ2-3; 7 positions match TRBD1. V was pared by 4 bases and J by 6 bases, with 13 bases of the junction left unmatched. Germline CDR1 and CDR2: LNHDA and SQIVND (reference sequence). The CDR3 extends over 16 amino acids. Using reference TRBV19 and TRBJ2-3 for the parts outside the CDR3, the full variable domain is DGGITQSPKYLFRKEGQNVTLSCEQNLNHDAMYWYRQDPGQGLRLIYYSQIVNDFQKGDIAEGYSVSREKKESFPLTVTSAQKNPTAFYLCASSTRQGSWIDTQYFGPGTRLTVL.

CDR3 nucleotide sequence: TGTGCCAGCAGCTTAAGGGCAGGGGGTTGGGAGACCCAGTACTTC. Translated: CASSLRAGGWETQYF. V and J are TRBV7-9 and TRBJ2-5; 7 bases map to TRBD1. Germline V gene sequence: CDR1 SEHNR, CDR2 FQNEAQ (reference sequence). The trim removed 2 bases at V and 5 bases at J, leaving 8 bases unmatched. This CDR3 spans 15 amino acids. Complete variable domain (other parts from reference TRBV7-9 and TRBJ2-5): DTGVSQNPRHKITKRGQNVTFRCDPISEHNRLYWYRQTLGQGPEFLTYFQNEAQLEKSRLLSDRFSAERPKGSFSTLEIQRTEQGDSAMYLCASSLRAGGWETQYFGPGTRLLVL.

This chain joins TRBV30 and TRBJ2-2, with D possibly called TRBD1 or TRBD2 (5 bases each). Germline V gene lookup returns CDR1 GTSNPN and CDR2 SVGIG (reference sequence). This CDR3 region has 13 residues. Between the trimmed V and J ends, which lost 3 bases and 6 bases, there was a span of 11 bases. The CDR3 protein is CAWRGPGAGELFF. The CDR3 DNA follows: TGTGCCTGGAGGGGGCCCGGGGCCGGGGAGCTGTTTTTT.